This TCR beta chain was recovered during a study of regulatory T cells in long-lasting Graves disease. According to the study, TCR beta libraries were built with iRepertoire HTBI primers and CDR3-region Arm-PCR. TCRdb reprocessed the multiplex PCR reads with MiXCR, giving one entry per CDR3 protein. Among hundreds of thousands of distinct CDR3 sequences listed, about a sixth were seen once. Time point reported: newly diagnosed GD, antithyroid drugs for less than 3 months. Construction of the TCR library relied on RNA isolated from PBMCs. This clonotype was detected ten times or more. The antigen is undetermined. General observations from the study: Clonotypes that were public and shared totalled 2,500 to 3,000 in persistent patients versus roughly 1,000 in new patients.

Trimming stripped 4 bases from V and 7 bases from J, with 13 bases between. The germline V gene encodes CDR1 MNHEY and CDR2 SMNVEV (reference sequence). CDR3 size: 13 residues. The source material was peripheral blood mononuclear cells (PBMCs), sampled at new diagnosis, from a patient treated with antithyroid drugs. J is TRBJ2-5 and V is TRBV27; perhaps TRBD1 as D (5 bases). The sequence came from a female donor with Graves disease. CDR3 sequence: CASSSPGQGTQYF. CDR3 DNA sequence: TGTGCCAGCAGTTCTCCCGGGCAGGGGACCCAGTACTTC.